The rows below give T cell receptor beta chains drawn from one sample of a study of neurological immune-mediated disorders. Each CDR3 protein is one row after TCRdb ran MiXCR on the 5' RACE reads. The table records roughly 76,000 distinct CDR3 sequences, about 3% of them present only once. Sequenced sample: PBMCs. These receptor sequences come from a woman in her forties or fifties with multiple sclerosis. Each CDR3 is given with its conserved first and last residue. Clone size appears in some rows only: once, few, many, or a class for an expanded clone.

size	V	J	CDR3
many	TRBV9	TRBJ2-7	CASSVGDSGDLYEQYF
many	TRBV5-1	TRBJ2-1	CASSGSGAYNEQFF
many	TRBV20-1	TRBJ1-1	CSARVGRVGTEAFF
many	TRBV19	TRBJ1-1	CASSRLRGRDTEAFF
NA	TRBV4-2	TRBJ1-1	CASSQDGAGLNTEAFF
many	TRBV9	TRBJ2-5	CASSVGMTKETQYF
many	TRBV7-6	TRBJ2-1	CASSLGTSGRAENNEQFF
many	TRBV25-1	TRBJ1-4	CASSEWGGPTNEKLFF
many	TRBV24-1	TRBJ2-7	CATSDERGEQYF
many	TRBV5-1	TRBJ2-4	CASSLSDWRGSIQYF
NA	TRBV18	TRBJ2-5	CASSHPSARETQYF
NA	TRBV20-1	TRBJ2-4	CSAQDRLAKNIQYF
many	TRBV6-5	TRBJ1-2	CASSFGTYGYTF
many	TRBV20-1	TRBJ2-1	CSASILWDEQFF
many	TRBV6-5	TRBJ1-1	CASSYSTRTPNTEAFF
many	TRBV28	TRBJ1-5	CASLRFSLEPQHF
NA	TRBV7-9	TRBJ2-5	CASSLAGGYGRETQYF
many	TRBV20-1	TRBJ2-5	CSATQQETQYF
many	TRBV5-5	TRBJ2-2	CASSLGPLRDGTGELFF
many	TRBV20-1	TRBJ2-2	CSAPQTSGNPTGELFF
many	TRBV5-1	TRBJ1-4	CASTLTFLTGKLFF
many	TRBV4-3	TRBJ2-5	CASSQAQTGYETQYF
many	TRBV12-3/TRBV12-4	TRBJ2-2	CASYRGYTGELFF
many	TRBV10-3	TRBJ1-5	CAISDELGGNQPQHF
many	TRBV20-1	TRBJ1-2	CSALNAGRGTNYGYTF
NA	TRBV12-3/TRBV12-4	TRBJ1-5	CASSVMGGARNKTQNF
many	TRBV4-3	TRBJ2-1	CASSPLFKLADYNEQFF
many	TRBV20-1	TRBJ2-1	CSARGASLGVNEQFF
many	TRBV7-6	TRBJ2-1	CASSPGLADYNEQFF
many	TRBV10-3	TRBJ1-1	CAISPQNTEAFF
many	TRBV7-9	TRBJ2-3	CASSPQEDTQYF
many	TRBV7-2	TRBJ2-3	CASRRGSTQYF
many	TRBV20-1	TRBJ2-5	CSARTGGETQYF
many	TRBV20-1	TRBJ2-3	CSARDQGHWATDTQYF
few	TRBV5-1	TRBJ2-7	CASSLGDRPEQYF
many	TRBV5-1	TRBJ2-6	CASWDDSGANVLTF
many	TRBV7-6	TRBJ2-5	CASSPLGRETQYF
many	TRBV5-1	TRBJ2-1	CASKLAGLAGVDEQFF
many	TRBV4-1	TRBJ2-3	CASSQVVGTDTQYF
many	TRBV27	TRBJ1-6	CASTLGRGVYSPLHF
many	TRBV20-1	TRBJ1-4	CSARVGSGGSEKLFF
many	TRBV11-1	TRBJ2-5	CASSLDRDATQYF
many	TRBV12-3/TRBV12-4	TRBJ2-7	CASRLGTSSEQYF
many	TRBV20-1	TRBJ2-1	CSAYNPTSGNYNEQFF
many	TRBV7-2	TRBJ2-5	CASSGSVTFLETQYF
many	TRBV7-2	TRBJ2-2	CASSLAPPGMGTGELFF
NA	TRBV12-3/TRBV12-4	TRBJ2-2	CASSSLGHVGTGELFF
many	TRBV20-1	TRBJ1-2	CSARSPGQGAKGYTF
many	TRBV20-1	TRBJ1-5	CSARLLVGPQHF
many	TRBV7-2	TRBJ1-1	CASSPMGLTYTEAFF
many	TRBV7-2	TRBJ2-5	CASSFQGQGEETQYF
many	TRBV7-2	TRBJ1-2	CASSPAGVLHF
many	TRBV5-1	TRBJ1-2	CASSQDSLNYGYTF
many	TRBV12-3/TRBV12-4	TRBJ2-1	CASSWTGEISYNEQFF
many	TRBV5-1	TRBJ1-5	CASSVTGDGPQHF
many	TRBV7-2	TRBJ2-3	CASSLRDRVRDTQYF
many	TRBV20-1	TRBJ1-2	CSARVGRDIYGYTF
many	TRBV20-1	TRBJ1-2	CSAADSGYTF
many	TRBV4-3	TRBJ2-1	CASSQDGLVGEQFF
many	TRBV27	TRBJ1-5	CASRPTGTGGSIDQPQHF